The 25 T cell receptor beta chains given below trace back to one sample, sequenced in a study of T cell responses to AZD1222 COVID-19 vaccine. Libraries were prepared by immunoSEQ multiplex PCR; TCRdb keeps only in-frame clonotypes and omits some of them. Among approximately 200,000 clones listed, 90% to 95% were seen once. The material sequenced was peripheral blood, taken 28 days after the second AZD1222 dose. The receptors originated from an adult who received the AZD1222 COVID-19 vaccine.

The CDR3 here is CASSLTVTGAGDHNEQFF. DNA for the CDR3: TGTGCCAGCAGCTTAACCGTCACCGGGGCAGGCGATCACAATGAGCAGTTCTTC. The chain recombines TRBV7-3 with TRBJ2-1; possibly TRBD1 or TRBD2 for D (5 bases each). Deletions cut 0 bases from V and 5 bases from J, with 20 bases between. The length of the CDR3 is 18 residues. Per the germline V gene, CDR1 is SGHTA and CDR2 is FQGTGA. Full variable domain (outside the CDR3, taken from reference TRBV7-3 and TRBJ2-1): GAGVSQTPSNKVTEKGKYVELRCDPISGHTALYWYRQSLGQGPEFLIYFQGTGAADDSGLPNDRFFAVRPEGSVSTLKIQRTERGDSAVYLCASSLTVTGAGDHNEQFFGPGTRLTVL.

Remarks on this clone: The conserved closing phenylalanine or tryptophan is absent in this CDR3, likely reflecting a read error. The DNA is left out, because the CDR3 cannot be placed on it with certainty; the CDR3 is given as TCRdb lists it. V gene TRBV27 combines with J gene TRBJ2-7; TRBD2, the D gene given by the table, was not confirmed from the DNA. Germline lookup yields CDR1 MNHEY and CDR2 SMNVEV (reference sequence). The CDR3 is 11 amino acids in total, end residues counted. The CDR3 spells CASITKEGGPL.

This CDR3 is CASSFSGAGGAAFF. Written as DNA, the CDR3 is TGTGCCAGCAGTTTCAGCGGGGCAGGAGGGGCCGCTTTCTTT. The chain has TRBV28 and TRBJ1-1; weak D call: TRBD1 (5 bases). The CDR3 covers 14 residues. V lost 3 bases, J lost 11 bases, and 19 bases lay in between. CDR1 is MDHEN, CDR2 SYDVKM, per germline.

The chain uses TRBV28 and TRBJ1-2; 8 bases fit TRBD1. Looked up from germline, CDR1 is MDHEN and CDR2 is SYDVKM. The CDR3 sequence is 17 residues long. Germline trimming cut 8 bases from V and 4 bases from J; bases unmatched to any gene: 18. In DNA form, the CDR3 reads TGTGCCAGCGTCCCCTTGGTGCGACGACAGGGGCCCTATGGCTACACCTTC. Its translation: CASVPLVRRQGPYGYTF.

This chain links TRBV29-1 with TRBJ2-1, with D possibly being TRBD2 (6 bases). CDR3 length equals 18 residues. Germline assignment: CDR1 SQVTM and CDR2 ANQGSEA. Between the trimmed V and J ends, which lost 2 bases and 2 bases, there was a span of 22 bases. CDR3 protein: CSVEIYVVSGSPYNEQFF. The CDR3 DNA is TGCAGCGTTGAAATCTACGTGGTTAGCGGTAGTCCCTACAATGAGCAGTTCTTC.

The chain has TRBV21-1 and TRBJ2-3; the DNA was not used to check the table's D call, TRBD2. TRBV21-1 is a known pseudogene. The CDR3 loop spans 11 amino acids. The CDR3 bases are TGTGCCAGCAGCCGAGCAGATACGCAGTATTTT. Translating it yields CASSRADTQYF.

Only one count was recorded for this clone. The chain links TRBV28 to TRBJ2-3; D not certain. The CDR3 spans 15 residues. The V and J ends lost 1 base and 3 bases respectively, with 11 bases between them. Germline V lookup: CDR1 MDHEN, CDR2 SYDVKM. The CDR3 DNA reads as TGTGCCAGCAGTTTATCTAGGGTAGGAACAGATACGCAGTATTTT. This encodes CASSLSRVGTDTQYF.

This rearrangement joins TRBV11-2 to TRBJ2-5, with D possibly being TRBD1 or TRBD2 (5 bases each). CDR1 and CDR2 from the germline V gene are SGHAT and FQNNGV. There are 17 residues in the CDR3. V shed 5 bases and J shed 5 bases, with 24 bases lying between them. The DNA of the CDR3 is TGTGCCAGCAGCCAGGCCCCGAGACAGAAGAGCGGCGAGACCCAGTACTTC. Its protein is CASSQAPRQKSGETQYF.

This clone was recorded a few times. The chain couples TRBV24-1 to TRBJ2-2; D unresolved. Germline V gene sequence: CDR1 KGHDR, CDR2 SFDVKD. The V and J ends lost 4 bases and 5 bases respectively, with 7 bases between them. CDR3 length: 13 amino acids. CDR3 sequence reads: CATSEQGTGELFF. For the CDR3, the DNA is TGTGCCACCAGTGAACAAGGGACCGGGGAGCTGTTTTTT.

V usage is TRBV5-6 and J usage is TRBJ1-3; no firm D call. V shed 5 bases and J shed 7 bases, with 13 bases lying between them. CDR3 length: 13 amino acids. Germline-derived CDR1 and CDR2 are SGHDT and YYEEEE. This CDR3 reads CASSLVAGNTIYF. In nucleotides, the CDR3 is TGTGCCAGCAGTTTAGTAGCCGGGAACACCATATATTTT.

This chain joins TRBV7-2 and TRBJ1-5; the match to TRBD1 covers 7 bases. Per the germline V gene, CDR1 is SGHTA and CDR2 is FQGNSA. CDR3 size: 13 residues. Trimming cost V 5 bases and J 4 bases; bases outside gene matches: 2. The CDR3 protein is CASSGQVNQPQHF. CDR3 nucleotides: TGTGCCAGCAGCGGACAGGTTAATCAGCCCCAGCATTTT.

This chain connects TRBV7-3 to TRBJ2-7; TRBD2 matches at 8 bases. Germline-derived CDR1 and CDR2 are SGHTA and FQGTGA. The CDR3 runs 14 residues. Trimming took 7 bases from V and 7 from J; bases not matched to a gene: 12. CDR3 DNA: TGTGCCAGCACCGTGGGACTAGGAACCCTGGAGCAGTACTTC. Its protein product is CASTVGLGTLEQYF.

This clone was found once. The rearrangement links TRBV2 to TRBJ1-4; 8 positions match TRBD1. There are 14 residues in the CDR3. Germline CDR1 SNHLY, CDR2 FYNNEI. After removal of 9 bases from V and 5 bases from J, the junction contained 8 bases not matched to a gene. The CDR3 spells CASRQGSVNEKLFF. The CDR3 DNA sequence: TGTGCCAGTAGACAGGGGTCGGTCAATGAAAAACTGTTTTTT.

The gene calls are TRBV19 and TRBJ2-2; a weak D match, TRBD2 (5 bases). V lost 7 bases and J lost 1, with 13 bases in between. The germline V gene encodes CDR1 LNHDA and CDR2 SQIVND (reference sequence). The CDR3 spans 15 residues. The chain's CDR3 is CASKRVEGNTGELFF. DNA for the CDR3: TGTGCCAGTAAAAGGGTCGAGGGGAACACCGGGGAGCTGTTTTTT. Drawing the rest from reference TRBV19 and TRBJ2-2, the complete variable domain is DGGITQSPKYLFRKEGQNVTLSCEQNLNHDAMYWYRQDPGQGLRLIYYSQIVNDFQKGDIAEGYSVSREKKESFPLTVTSAQKNPTAFYLCASKRVEGNTGELFFGEGSRLTVL.

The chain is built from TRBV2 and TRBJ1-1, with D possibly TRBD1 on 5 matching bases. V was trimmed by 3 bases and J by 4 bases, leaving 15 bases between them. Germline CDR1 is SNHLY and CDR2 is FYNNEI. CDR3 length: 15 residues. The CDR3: CASSERQGDATEAFF. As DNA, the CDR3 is TGTGCCAGCAGTGAGCGGCAGGGAGACGCCACTGAAGCTTTCTTT.

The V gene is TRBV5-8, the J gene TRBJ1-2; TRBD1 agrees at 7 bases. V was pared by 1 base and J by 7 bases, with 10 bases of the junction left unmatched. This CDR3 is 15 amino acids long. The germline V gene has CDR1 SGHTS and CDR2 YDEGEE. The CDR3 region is CASSLRRQGGGGYTF. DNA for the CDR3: TGTGCCAGCAGCTTGCGGAGACAGGGAGGAGGTGGCTACACCTTC.

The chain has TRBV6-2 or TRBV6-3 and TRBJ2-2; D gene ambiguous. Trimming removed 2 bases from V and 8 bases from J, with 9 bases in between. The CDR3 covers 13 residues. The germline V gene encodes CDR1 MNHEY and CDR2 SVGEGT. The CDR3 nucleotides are TGTGCCAGCAGTTACCCCGAGGCGGGGGAGCTGTTTTTT. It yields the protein CASSYPEAGELFF.

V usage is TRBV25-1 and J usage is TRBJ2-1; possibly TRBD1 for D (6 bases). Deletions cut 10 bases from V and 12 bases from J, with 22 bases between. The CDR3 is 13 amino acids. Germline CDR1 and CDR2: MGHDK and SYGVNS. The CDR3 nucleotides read TGTGCCATCTCAGGGGATAAGGCTCGGGGGCAGTTCTTC. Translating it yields CAISGDKARGQFF.

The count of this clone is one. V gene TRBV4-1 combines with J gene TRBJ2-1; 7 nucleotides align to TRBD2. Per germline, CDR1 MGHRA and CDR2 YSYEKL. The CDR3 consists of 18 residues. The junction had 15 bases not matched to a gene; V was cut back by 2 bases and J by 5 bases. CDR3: CASSQTLLARPRNNEQFF. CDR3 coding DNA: TGCGCCAGCAGCCAAACACTACTAGCGCGTCCCCGAAACAATGAGCAGTTCTTC.

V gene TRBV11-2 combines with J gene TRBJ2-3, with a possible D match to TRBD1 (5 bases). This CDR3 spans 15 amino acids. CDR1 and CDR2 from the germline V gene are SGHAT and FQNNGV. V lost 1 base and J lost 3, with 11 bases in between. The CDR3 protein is CASSLVGRGTDTQYF. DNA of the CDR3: TGTGCCAGCAGCTTAGTGGGAAGGGGTACAGATACGCAGTATTTT.

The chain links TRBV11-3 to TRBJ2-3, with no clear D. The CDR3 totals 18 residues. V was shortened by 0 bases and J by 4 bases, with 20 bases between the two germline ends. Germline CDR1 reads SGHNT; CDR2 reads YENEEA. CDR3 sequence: CASSLDLPLESRADTQYF. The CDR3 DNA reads TGTGCCAGCAGCTTAGATCTTCCATTGGAGTCTCGGGCAGATACGCAGTATTTT.

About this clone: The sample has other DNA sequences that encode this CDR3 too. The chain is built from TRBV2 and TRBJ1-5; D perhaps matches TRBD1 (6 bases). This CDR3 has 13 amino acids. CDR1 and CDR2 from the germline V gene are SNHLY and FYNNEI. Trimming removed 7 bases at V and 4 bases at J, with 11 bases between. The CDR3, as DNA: TGTGCCAGCACTCGGACAGAGAATCAGCCCCAGCATTTT. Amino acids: CASTRTENQPQHF.

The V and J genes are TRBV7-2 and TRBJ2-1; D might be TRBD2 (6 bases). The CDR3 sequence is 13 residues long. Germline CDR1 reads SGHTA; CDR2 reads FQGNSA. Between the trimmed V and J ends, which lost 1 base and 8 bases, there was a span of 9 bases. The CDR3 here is CASSLGRRDEQFF. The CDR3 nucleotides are TGTGCCAGCAGCTTAGGTAGGAGGGATGAGCAGTTCTTC.

The CDR3 nucleotides are TGTGCCAGCAGCCGACGAGCCAAAAACATTCAGTACTTC. Translated, it gives CASSRRAKNIQYF. This rearrangement joins TRBV3-1 (or the pseudogene TRBV3-2) to TRBJ2-4; D is unclear. Trimming removed 4 bases from V and 0 bases from J, with 4 bases in between. The CDR3 contains 13 residues. Germline V lookup: CDR1 LGHDT, CDR2 YNNKEL (reference sequence).

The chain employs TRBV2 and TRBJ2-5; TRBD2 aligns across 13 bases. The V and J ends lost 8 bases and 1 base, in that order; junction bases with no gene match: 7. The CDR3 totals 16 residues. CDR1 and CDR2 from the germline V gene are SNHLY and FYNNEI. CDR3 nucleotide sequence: TGTGCCAGCCTCCTGGGACTAGCGGGGCCCCAAGAGACCCAGTACTTC. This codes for CASLLGLAGPQETQYF.